The clone carrying this T cell receptor beta chain was seen a few times. The antigen is undetermined. In germline, CDR1 is SQVTM, CDR2 ANQGSEA. V was trimmed by 5 bases and J by 8 bases, leaving 15 bases between them. The CDR3 has 13 amino acids. This specimen belongs to a study of CD8+ T cells in alopecia areata. Study-wide points: Having just one nonresponder leaves the connection between baseline CD8+ expansion and response unresolved.

It was cDNA, reverse transcribed from extracted RNA, that served as the sequencing template. Generated by immunoSEQ multiplex PCR, the TCRdb table keeps only in-frame clones and is missing some. The sample has about 90,000 clones, 40% to 50% seen once. Treatment described: oral pan-JAK inhibitor, 5-10 mg twice daily. The sorting of PBMCs gave CD4+ and CD8+ T cells. The starting material was CD8+ T cells sorted from blood, obtained at week 24, from a patient treated with tofacitinib. J is TRBJ1-4 and V is TRBV29-1, with D possibly TRBD1 on 5 matching bases. This sequence was found in a human donor with alopecia areata. The CDR3 protein is CSVWQGQPEKLFF. DNA for the CDR3: TGCAGCGTTTGGCAAGGACAACCCGAAAAACTGTTTTTT. The whole variable domain, filled in from reference TRBV29-1 and TRBJ1-4, reads SAVISQKPSRDICQRGTSLTIQCQVDSQVTMMFWYRQQPGQSLTLIATANQGSEATYESGFVIDKFPISRPNLTFSTLTVSNMSPEDSSIYLCSVWQGQPEKLFFGSGTQLSVL.